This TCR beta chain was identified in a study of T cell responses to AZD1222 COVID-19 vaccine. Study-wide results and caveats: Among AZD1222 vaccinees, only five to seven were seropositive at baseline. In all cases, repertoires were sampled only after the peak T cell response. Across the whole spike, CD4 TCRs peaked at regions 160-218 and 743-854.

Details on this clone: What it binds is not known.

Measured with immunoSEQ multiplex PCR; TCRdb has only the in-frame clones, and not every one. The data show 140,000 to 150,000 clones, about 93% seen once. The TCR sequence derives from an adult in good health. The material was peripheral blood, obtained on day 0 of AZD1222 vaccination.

In DNA form, the CDR3 reads TGTGCCAGCAGTGAAAGGCAGGGGACAGATACGCAGTATTTT. Its protein product is CASSERQGTDTQYF. The gene calls are TRBV2 and TRBJ2-3; D might be TRBD1 (6 bases). Trimming stripped 2 bases from V and 3 bases from J, with 9 bases between. Germline lookup yields CDR1 SNHLY and CDR2 FYNNEI. The CDR3 length is 14 residues.